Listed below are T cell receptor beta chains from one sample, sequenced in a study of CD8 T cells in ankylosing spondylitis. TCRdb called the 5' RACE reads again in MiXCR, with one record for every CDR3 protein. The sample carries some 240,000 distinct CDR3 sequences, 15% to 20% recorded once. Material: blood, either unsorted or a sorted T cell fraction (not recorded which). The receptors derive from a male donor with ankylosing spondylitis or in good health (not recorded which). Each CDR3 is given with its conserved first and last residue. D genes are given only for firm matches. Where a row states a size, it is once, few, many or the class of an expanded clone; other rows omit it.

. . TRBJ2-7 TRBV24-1 TGTGCCACCAGTGTGGGTGGCGAGCAGTACTTC CATSVGGEQYF
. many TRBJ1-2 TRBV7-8 TGTGCCAGCAGTCTCGACTTTGTAGCGTATGGCTACACCTTC CASSLDFVAYGYTF
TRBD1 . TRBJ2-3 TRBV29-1 TGCAGCGTTGGTGGACAGGGGGGAGTTAGCACAGATACGCAGTATTTT CSVGGQGGVSTDTQYF
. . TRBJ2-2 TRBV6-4 TGTGCCAGCAGTGACTCGATACTAGGTGGGACCGGGGAGCTGTTTTTT CASSDSILGGTGELFF
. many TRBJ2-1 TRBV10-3 TGTGCCATCAGTGAGTCTGCACAGCCCAATGAGCAGTTCTTC CAISESAQPNEQFF
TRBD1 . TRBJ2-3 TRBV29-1 TGCAGCGTTGAAGGGGCGGGACAGGGCACAGATACGCAGTATTTT CSVEGAGQGTDTQYF
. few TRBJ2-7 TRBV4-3 TGCGCCAGCAGCCAAGATGCGACGACGGCCTACGAGCAGTACTTC CASSQDATTAYEQYF
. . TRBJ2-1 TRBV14 TGTGCCAGCAGCCAAGATTTTAGCGGAAGCTCCTACAATGAGCAGTTCTTC CASSQDFSGSSYNEQFF
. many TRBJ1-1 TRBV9 TGTGCCAGCAGCCCCCGGCAGGGCGACACTGAAGCTTTCTTT CASSPRQGDTEAFF
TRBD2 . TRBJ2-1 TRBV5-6 TGTGCCAGCAGCTTATGGCGTCTAGCGGAGCAAGATGAGCAGTTCTTC CASSLWRLAEQDEQFF
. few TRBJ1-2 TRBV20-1 TGCAGTGCTAGAGATCGTCTCCACTATGGCTACACCTTC CSARDRLHYGYTF
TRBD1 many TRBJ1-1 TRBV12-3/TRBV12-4 TGTGCCAGCAGCAATAACAGGGGGCCAAACACTGAAGCTTTCTTT CASSNNRGPNTEAFF
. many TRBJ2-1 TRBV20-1 TGCAGTGCTATTGGGGATGAGCAGTTCTTC CSAIGDEQFF
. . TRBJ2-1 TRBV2 TGTGCCGTAACGGGGGTCAACAATGAGCAGTTCTTC CAVTGVNNEQFF
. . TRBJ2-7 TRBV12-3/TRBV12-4 TGTGCCAGCAGGGCAGGTGGCGAGCAGTACTTC CASRAGGEQYF
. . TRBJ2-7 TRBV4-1 TGCGCCAGCAGCCAGGAAGCGAGGGGCTCCTACGAGCAGTACTTC CASSQEARGSYEQYF
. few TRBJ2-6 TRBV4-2 TGTGCCAGCAGCCAAGAAGGTTGGACAGCATTCGTCCCTGGGGCCAACGTCCTGACTTTC CASSQEGWTAFVPGANVLTF
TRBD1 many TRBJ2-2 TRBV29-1 TGCAGCGTTGAAATAGGGGGCGCAGAAACCGGGGAGCTGTTTTTT CSVEIGGAETGELFF
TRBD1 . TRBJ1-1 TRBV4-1 TGCGCCAGCAGCCAAGATGGGGGACAGGGGGCGTTTGAAGCTTTCTTT CASSQDGGQGAFEAFF
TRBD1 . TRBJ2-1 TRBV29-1 TGCAGCGTTGGGCAGGGGGCATTATCCTACAATGAGCAGTTCTTC CSVGQGALSYNEQFF
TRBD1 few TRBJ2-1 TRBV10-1 TGCGCCAGCAGTGCCGGGCTGGCAGGGGGTTCCTACAATGAGCAGTTCTTC CASSAGLAGGSYNEQFF
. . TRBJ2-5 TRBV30 TGTGCCTGGACAGGGGACTACCAAGAGACCCAGTACTTC CAWTGDYQETQYF
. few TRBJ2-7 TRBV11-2 TGTGCCAGCAGCCCTTTAAGCCCGTCCTACGAGCAGTACTTC CASSPLSPSYEQYF
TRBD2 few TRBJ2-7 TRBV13 TGTGCCAGCAGCGAAACTAGCGGGGGCTCCTACGAGCAGTACTTC CASSETSGGSYEQYF
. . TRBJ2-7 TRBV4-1 TGCGCCAGCAGCCAAGATTTAACAGGACCACGTTCCTACGAGCAGTACTTC CASSQDLTGPRSYEQYF
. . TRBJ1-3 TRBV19 TGTGCCAGTCCAGACAACGCCTCTGGAAACACCATATATTTT CASPDNASGNTIYF
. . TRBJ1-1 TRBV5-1 TGCGCCAGCAGCCGCCCAGGGCAGATGAACACTGAAGCTTTCTTT CASSRPGQMNTEAFF
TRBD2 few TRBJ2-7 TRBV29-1 TGCAGCGTAAGGGGGCCGTTAGCGGGAGGGCCCGCCTACGAGCAGTACTTC CSVRGPLAGGPAYEQYF
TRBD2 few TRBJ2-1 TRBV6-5 TGTGCCAGCAGTTACTCGTCCGGCGGGAGGGACCCCTACAATGAGCAGTTCTTC CASSYSSGGRDPYNEQFF
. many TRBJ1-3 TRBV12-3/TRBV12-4 TGTGCCAGCAGTTTTAGTCCGGACGGAAAATCCTCTGGAAACACCATATATTTT CASSFSPDGKSSGNTIYF
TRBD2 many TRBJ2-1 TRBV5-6 TGTGCCAGCAGCAATGAAGCGGGAGGATACAATGAGCAGTTCTTC CASSNEAGGYNEQFF
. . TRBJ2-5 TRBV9 TGTGCCAGCAGCGTCGGACAGTCACAAGAGACCCAGTACTTC CASSVGQSQETQYF
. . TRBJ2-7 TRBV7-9 TGTGCCAGCAGCTCGATATCAGCGGGTACCGAGCAGTACTTC CASSSISAGTEQYF
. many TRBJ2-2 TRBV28 TGTGCCAGCAGTTCCAGCCCGGAGGCCGGGGAGCTGTTTTTT CASSSSPEAGELFF
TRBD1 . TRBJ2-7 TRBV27 TGTGCCAGCAGTTTATCGGGGACAGCAACCTACGAGCAGTACTTC CASSLSGTATYEQYF
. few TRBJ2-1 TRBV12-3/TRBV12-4 TGTGCCAGCAGGGACAACCTGGGGTACAATGAGCAGTTCTTC CASRDNLGYNEQFF
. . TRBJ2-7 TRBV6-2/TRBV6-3 TGTGCCAGCAGACCCTCCCGGGGAGTGCAGTACTTC CASRPSRGVQYF
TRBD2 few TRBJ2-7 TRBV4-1 TGCGCCAGCAGCCAATTCCTCGCCTCGCGGGAGCTAGGTAGTGAGCAGTACTTC CASSQFLASRELGSEQYF
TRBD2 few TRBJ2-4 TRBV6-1 TGTGCCAGCACTCCCTGGGAGGGGACCAAAAACATTCAGTACTTC CASTPWEGTKNIQYF
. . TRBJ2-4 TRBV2 TGTGCCAGCAGTGGTCAGGCACTAGCCAAAAACATTCAGTACTTC CASSGQALAKNIQYF
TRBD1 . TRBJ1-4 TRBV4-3 TGCGCCAGCAGCCACGAGGGGACAGGGCTCCTGAATGAAAAACTGTTTTTT CASSHEGTGLLNEKLFF
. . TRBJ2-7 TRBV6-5 TGTGCCAGCAGTACCGACAGACTCCCACTGGAGCAGTACTTC CASSTDRLPLEQYF
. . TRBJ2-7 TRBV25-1 TGTGCCAGCAGTGACGACAGTTACGAGCAGTACTTC CASSDDSYEQYF
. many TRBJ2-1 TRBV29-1 TGCAGCGGTCGACCGGGACAACACAATGAGCAGTTCTTC CSGRPGQHNEQFF
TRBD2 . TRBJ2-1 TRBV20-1 TGCAGTGCTAGAGTTAGCGGGAGTACTTATGAGCAGTTCTTC CSARVSGSTYEQFF
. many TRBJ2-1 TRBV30 TGTGCCTGGAGTCCAGCCCGGGTCGGTGAGCAGTTCTTC CAWSPARVGEQFF
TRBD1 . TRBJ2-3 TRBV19 TGTGCCAGTAGCCTGGACAGGGAGACAGATACGCAGTATTTT CASSLDRETDTQYF
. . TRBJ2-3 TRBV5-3 TGTGCCAGAAGCCTACTTGCGCCACTCCCAGATACGCAGTATTTT CARSLLAPLPDTQYF